The 25 T cell receptor beta chains below were found in one sample sequenced in a study of control samples from healthy donors and cancer patients. Method: immunoSEQ multiplex PCR; TCRdb's copy keeps in-frame clones and lacks some. Among about 130,000 clones listed, roughly 89% were seen once. The specimen was blood. The origin of the receptors is a man younger than 30 in good health.

The rearrangement joins TRBV7-9 to TRBJ1-1, with 9 bases fitting TRBD1. CDR3 length: 17 amino acids. Germline lookup yields CDR1 SEHNR and CDR2 FQNEAQ (reference sequence). With 3 bases clipped from V and 1 base from J, the junction kept 9 bases outside the gene matches. CDR3 sequence (DNA): TGTGCCAGCAGCTTGGACGGACAGGGGTGGGAGAACACTGAAGCTTTCTTT. Translated, it gives CASSLDGQGWENTEAFF.

The V gene is TRBV18, the J gene TRBJ1-1; D perhaps matches TRBD1 (5 bases). Trimming shortened V by 8 bases and J by 2 bases, and 12 bases separated the two germline ends. Germline V CDR1 and CDR2: KGHSH, LQKENI. The CDR3 length is 13 residues. The CDR3 sequence: CASLATVNTEAFF. DNA of the CDR3: TGTGCCAGCCTAGCGACAGTTAACACTGAAGCTTTCTTT.

The V gene is TRBV7-2, the J gene TRBJ1-5; 9 bases agree with TRBD1. Germline V CDR1 and CDR2: SGHTA, FQGNSA. This CDR3 is 15 amino acids long. Trimming took 1 base from V and 5 from J; bases not matched to a gene: 3. CDR3 in DNA: TGTGCCAGCAGCTTAGATGGGACAGGGTATCAGCCCCAGCATTTT. This codes for CASSLDGTGYQPQHF.

This chain joins TRBV2 and TRBJ2-3; D is undetermined. The CDR3 is 14 amino acids. From germline, CDR1 is SNHLY and CDR2 FYNNEI. Trimming left V 5 bases short and J 5 bases short, with 14 bases between. The CDR3 bases are TGTGCCAGCAGTACCAGGACGCCGGGAGATACGCAGTATTTT. Translation gives CASSTRTPGDTQYF.

This clone was recorded only once. The gene calls are TRBV4-2 and TRBJ1-6; 9 bases agree with TRBD1. V lost 1 base, J lost 6 bases, and 7 bases stayed unmatched. This CDR3 contains 17 residues. CDR1 is LGHNA, CDR2 YNFKEQ, per germline. The CDR3 nucleotides are TGTGCCAGCAGCCAAGCGGGACAGGGAATCAGTAATTCACCCCTCCACTTT. It translates to CASSQAGQGISNSPLHF.

As concerns this clone: Mismatch with germline at one junction end may stem from a read error. This rearrangement joins TRBV7-9 to TRBJ2-7, with D perhaps TRBD2 (6 bases). CDR1 and CDR2 (germline): SEHNR, FQNEAQ (reference sequence). The CDR3 extends over 13 amino acids. In DNA, the CDR3 is TGTGCCAGCAGCCATCGGGACTCCCACGAGCAGTACTTC. It specifies CASSHRDSHEQYF.

V is TRBV2 and J is TRBJ1-3; D is undetermined. Looked up from germline, CDR1 is SNHLY and CDR2 is FYNNEI. V was cut by 0 bases and J by 0 bases, with 12 bases left in between. The CDR3 is made up of 17 amino acids. This chain's CDR3 is CASSEAGYVYSGNTIYF. Written as DNA, the CDR3 is TGTGCCAGCAGTGAAGCAGGGTACGTCTACTCTGGAAACACCATATATTTT.

This chain connects TRBV5-6 to TRBJ2-1; D unclear. V was shortened by 4 bases and J by 5 bases, with 16 bases between the two germline ends. This CDR3 is 15 amino acids long. Germline V lookup: CDR1 SGHDT, CDR2 YYEEEE. CDR3: CASSPWAAEDNEQFF. The CDR3, as DNA: TGTGCCAGCAGCCCCTGGGCGGCTGAGGACAATGAGCAGTTCTTC.

The genes are TRBV5-1 and TRBJ2-2; D ambiguous. CDR1 is SGHRS and CDR2 is YFSETQ in the germline V gene. CDR3 length: 12 amino acids. The V and J ends lost 1 base and 4 bases respectively, with 2 bases between them. CDR3 loop: CASSLITGELFF. The CDR3 nucleotides read TGCGCCAGCAGCTTGATCACCGGGGAGCTGTTTTTT.

This sequence joins TRBV24-1 and TRBJ2-1; TRBD2 matches at 7 bases. CDR1 is KGHDR, CDR2 SFDVKD, per germline. CDR3 size: 15 residues. Trimming took 5 bases from V and 0 from J; bases not matched to a gene: 3. CDR3 bases: TGTGCCACCAGTGCCGGCGGGAGCTCCTACAATGAGCAGTTCTTC. Translated, it gives CATSAGGSSYNEQFF.

The chain combines TRBV10-3 with TRBJ2-4, with 8 bases fitting TRBD1. CDR1 and CDR2 from the germline V gene are ENHRY and SYGVKD. The junction had 6 bases not matched to a gene; V was cut back by 0 bases and J by 8 bases. The CDR3 spans 15 residues. DNA for the CDR3: TGTGCCATCAGTGAGTCTTCAGGGGGCTTTGACATTCAGTACTTC. Protein product: CAISESSGGFDIQYF.

The chain employs TRBV18 and TRBJ2-7; D is uncertain. Trimming took 2 bases from V and 1 from J, leaving 6 bases between them. This CDR3 spans 13 amino acids. Germline CDR1 is KGHSH and CDR2 is LQKENI. CDR3 amino acids: CASSPDASYEQYF. The DNA of the CDR3 is TGTGCCAGCTCACCAGACGCGTCCTACGAGCAGTACTTC.

This chain connects TRBV14 to TRBJ1-3; D gene unclear. V was pared by 0 bases and J by 0 bases, with 9 bases between. Looked up from germline, CDR1 is SGHDN and CDR2 is FVKESK. The CDR3 contains 16 residues. CDR3 residues: CASSQDSSYSGNTIYF. The CDR3 nucleotides are TGTGCCAGCAGCCAAGACTCGAGTTACTCTGGAAACACCATATATTTT.

This CDR3 reads CASSAGTDNQPQHF. The CDR3 nucleotides read TGTGCCAGCAGCGCGGGGACGGACAATCAGCCCCAGCATTTT. V usage is TRBV9 and J usage is TRBJ1-5, with D possibly TRBD1 on 5 matching bases. Trimming left V 3 bases short and J 3 bases short, with 10 bases between. Per the germline V gene, CDR1 is SGDLS and CDR2 is YYNGEE. The CDR3 extends over 14 amino acids.

This clone was seen a few times. The chain links TRBV6-5 to TRBJ2-6; D unresolved. The CDR3 is 15 residues long. V lost 0 bases to trimming and J lost 6 bases, with 9 bases between them. Germline V CDR1 and CDR2: MNHEY, SVGAGI. In DNA, the CDR3 is TGTGCCAGCAGTTACTCGACCAACAAGGCCAACGTCCTGACTTTC. This codes for CASSYSTNKANVLTF.

The CDR3 DNA reads as TGTGCCAGCAGCCAATCATACCAGGTCGACACCGGGGAGCTGTTTTTT. Its protein is CASSQSYQVDTGELFF. The chain has TRBV3-1 (or the pseudogene TRBV3-2) and TRBJ2-2, with D uncertain. V gave up 2 bases and J gave up 3 bases, with 13 bases separating them. CDR3 size: 16 residues. The germline V gene encodes CDR1 LGHDT and CDR2 YNNKEL (reference sequence).

This clone occurred once. The chain couples TRBV5-6 to TRBJ1-1; D unresolved. Germline values: CDR1 SGHDT, CDR2 YYEEEE. The CDR3 totals 9 residues. Between the trimmed V and J ends, which lost 10 bases and 4 bases, there was a span of 5 bases. For the CDR3, the DNA is TGTGCCGTCCCCACTGAAGCTTTCTTT. This gives the protein CAVPTEAFF.

This chain links TRBV2 with TRBJ2-5, with unresolved D. This CDR3 has 13 amino acids. The V end was cut by 2 bases, the J end by 5 bases, with 9 bases between. Germline CDR1 is SNHLY and CDR2 is FYNNEI. CDR3 in DNA: TGTGCCAGCAGTGAACAGAGCCGGGAGACCCAGTACTTC. Its protein product is CASSEQSRETQYF.

The chain carries TRBV9 and TRBJ2-7, with D maybe TRBD1 (6 bases). The CDR3 runs to 16 residues. The germline gives CDR1 SGDLS, CDR2 YYNGEE. Trimming pared 1 base from V and 5 bases from J, leaving 19 bases between. CDR3 protein: CASSVTPGQGRDEQYF. In nucleotides, the CDR3 is TGTGCCAGCAGCGTAACCCCCGGGCAGGGGAGAGACGAGCAGTACTTC.

This chain joins TRBV19 and TRBJ1-4; TRBD1 matches at 7 bases. The CDR3 spans 16 residues. After removal of 4 bases from V and 1 base from J, the junction contained 6 bases not matched to a gene. Germline V gene sequence: CDR1 LNHDA, CDR2 SQIVND (reference sequence). The CDR3 DNA reads as TGTGCCAGTAGTAGCAGGGGGTTGGTAACTAATGAAAAACTGTTTTTT. Amino acid sequence: CASSSRGLVTNEKLFF.

This chain connects TRBV6-5 to TRBJ2-5, with TRBD2 as a possible D gene (6 bases). The CDR3 is made up of 13 amino acids. V was trimmed by 2 bases and J by 4 bases, leaving 8 bases between them. CDR1 is MNHEY and CDR2 is SVGAGI in the germline V gene. The CDR3 coding sequence is TGTGCCAGCAGTTACGTGCGGGGAGAGACCCAGTACTTC. Protein sequence: CASSYVRGETQYF.

The rearrangement joins TRBV29-1 to TRBJ2-1; TRBD2 matches at 9 bases. The CDR3 runs to 21 residues. The germline CDR1 and CDR2 sequences are SQVTM and ANQGSEA. J was trimmed by 2 bases and V by 3 bases; bases with no gene match: 23. CDR3 region: CSVDSPTPEAGGRNPYNEQFF. CDR3 nucleotides: TGCAGCGTTGACTCCCCAACACCGGAAGCGGGGGGCCGGAACCCCTACAATGAGCAGTTCTTC.

The chain joins TRBV7-2 to TRBJ2-3, with D tentatively TRBD1 (6 bases). The ends were cut back, 6 bases at V and 6 bases at J, with 16 bases in the middle. The CDR3 has 14 residues. Germline V CDR1 and CDR2: SGHTA, FQGNSA. The CDR3 reads CASRWGLGLDTQYF. In nucleotides, the CDR3 is TGTGCCAGCAGGTGGGGGCTGGGTCTGGATACGCAGTATTTT.

This clone was detected once. This chain links TRBV9 with TRBJ2-2; TRBD1 agrees at 7 bases. CDR3 size: 12 residues. After removal of 8 bases from V and 3 bases from J, the junction contained 1 base not matched to a gene. The germline CDR1 and CDR2 sequences are SGDLS and YYNGEE. CDR3: CASTGDTGELFF. CDR3 bases: TGTGCCAGTACAGGGGACACCGGGGAGCTGTTTTTT.

This chain connects TRBV4-2 to TRBJ1-1; D not certain. The germline V and J ends were trimmed by 1 base and 1 base, with 4 bases remaining between them. Germline CDR1 reads LGHNA; CDR2 reads YNFKEQ. The CDR3 consists of 13 residues. The CDR3 loop reads CASSQVANTEAFF. The CDR3 DNA reads as TGTGCCAGCAGCCAAGTCGCGAACACTGAAGCTTTCTTT.